This TCR beta chain was identified in a study of blood T cell repertoires in COVID-19. Study-wide context: Researchers got acute and convalescent COVID-19 samples from the United States, Italy and Spain. Nucleic acid was either cDNA or gDNA, and it came from T cells, B-cell-depleted T cells, or PBMCs.

V lost 1 base to trimming and J lost 2 bases; unmatched junction nucleotides: 10. Germline CDR1 reads SGHNT; CDR2 reads YENEEA. This CDR3 spans 17 amino acids. In the authors' workflow: Amplifying reference gene primers gave estimates of nucleated cell counts. Clones were read by immunoSEQ multiplex PCR, and TCRdb kept only the in-frame ones, dropping some. That table is the source of V, J and clone size, and D and trimming were worked out from the DNA. Among roughly 65,000 clones listed, roughly 80% were seen once. The TCR comes from a human donor in a cohort sampled during active COVID-19. The J gene is TRBJ2-5, the V gene TRBV11-3; 7 bases are a match to TRBD2. Sequenced: peripheral blood. CDR3 nucleotides: TGTGCCAGCAGCTTAGGGCACGGGGCGGGGGTACAAGAGACCCAGTACTTC. Protein sequence: CASSLGHGAGVQETQYF. Filled out from reference TRBV11-3 and TRBJ2-5, the complete variable domain reads EAGVVQSPRYKIIEKKQPVAFWCNPISGHNTLYWYLQNLGQGPELLIRYENEEAVDDSQLPKDRFSAERLKGVDSTLKIQPAELGDSAVYLCASSLGHGAGVQETQYFGPGTRLLVL.